Listed below are T cell receptor beta chains from one sample, sequenced in a study of blood T cell repertoires in COVID-19. TCRdb's table, derived via immunoSEQ multiplex PCR, lists solely in-frame clones and lacks some. The table lists 95,000 to 110,000 clones, 85% to 90% of them singletons. Input material: peripheral blood. The receptors shown here come from a human donor in a cohort sampled during active COVID-19. CDR3s include the opening cysteine and the closing phenylalanine or tryptophan. The D gene is left open where the match is weak. Clone sizes are given selectively: once, few, many, or a class where the clone is expanded.

clone size: NA
CDR3 length: 14
J gene: TRBJ1-2
D gene: NA
V gene: TRBV7-9
CDR3 DNA: TGTGCCAGCAGCTTAGTCGGTACAGCTGATGGCTACACCTTC
CDR3 protein: CASSLVGTADGYTF

clone size: NA
CDR3 length: 14
J gene: TRBJ2-2
D gene: NA
V gene: TRBV28
CDR3 DNA: TGTGCCACTGGCGGAACGATGGAGGCCGGGGAGCTGTTTTTT
CDR3 protein: CATGGTMEAGELFF

clone size: NA
CDR3 length: 15
J gene: TRBJ1-2
D gene: TRBD1
V gene: TRBV9
CDR3 DNA: TGTGCCAGCAGCATACTATGGACAGGGGAGGACGGCTACACCTTC
CDR3 protein: CASSILWTGEDGYTF

clone size: once
CDR3 length: 13
J gene: TRBJ1-1
D gene: NA
V gene: TRBV5-1
CDR3 DNA: TGCGCCAGCAGCCCCCCAGGAACCACTGAAGCTTTCTTT
CDR3 protein: CASSPPGTTEAFF

clone size: NA
CDR3 length: 18
J gene: TRBJ1-5
D gene: NA
V gene: TRBV19
CDR3 DNA: TGTGCCAGTAGTATAGGGGGAGGGGGAACCTATAGCAATCAGCCCCAGCATTTT
CDR3 protein: CASSIGGGGTYSNQPQHF

clone size: few
CDR3 length: 13
J gene: TRBJ2-7
D gene: NA
V gene: TRBV19
CDR3 DNA: TGTGCCAGTAGTGGGCTAGCAACCTACGAGCAGTACTTC
CDR3 protein: CASSGLATYEQYF

clone size: NA
CDR3 length: 13
J gene: TRBJ1-6
D gene: NA
V gene: TRBV6-5
CDR3 DNA: TGTGCCAGCAGAAGAGGGTACGATTCACCCCTCCACTTT
CDR3 protein: CASRRGYDSPLHF

clone size: once
CDR3 length: 14
J gene: TRBJ2-2
D gene: NA
V gene: TRBV6-5
CDR3 DNA: TGTGCCAGCAGAGATCGGACTGAGATCGGGGAGCTGTTTTTT
CDR3 protein: CASRDRTEIGELFF

clone size: NA
CDR3 length: 14
J gene: TRBJ1-1
D gene: NA
V gene: TRBV11-3
CDR3 DNA: TGTGCCAGCAGCTCGCTACAGGGGAACACTGAAGCTTTCTTT
CDR3 protein: CASSSLQGNTEAFF

clone size: NA
CDR3 length: 19
J gene: TRBJ2-2
D gene: TRBD2
V gene: TRBV28
CDR3 DNA: TGTGCCAGCAGTTTGCTGTCTAGCGGGAGGATGGGGAACACCGGGGAGCTGTTTTTT
CDR3 protein: CASSLLSSGRMGNTGELFF

clone size: NA
CDR3 length: 15
J gene: TRBJ1-1
D gene: NA
V gene: TRBV21-1
CDR3 DNA: TGTGCCAGCCCCCTCCCCCGGGAGTGGAACACTGAAGCTTTCTTT
CDR3 protein: CASPLPREWNTEAFF

clone size: NA
CDR3 length: 12
J gene: TRBJ1-5
D gene: NA
V gene: TRBV6-2/TRBV6-3
CDR3 DNA: TGTGCCAGCAGTTCGGTCCCAATGCCCCAGCATTTT
CDR3 protein: CASSSVPMPQHF

clone size: once
CDR3 length: 14
J gene: TRBJ1-1
D gene: NA
V gene: TRBV7-2
CDR3 DNA: TGTGCCAGCAGCTTAGACGCAGTTAACACTGAAGCTTTCTTT
CDR3 protein: CASSLDAVNTEAFF

clone size: once
CDR3 length: 13
J gene: TRBJ2-3
D gene: TRBD2
V gene: TRBV6-2/TRBV6-3
CDR3 DNA: TGTGCCAGCAGTGCAGCGGGGGCAGATACGCAGTATTTT
CDR3 protein: CASSAAGADTQYF

clone size: NA
CDR3 length: 15
J gene: TRBJ2-1
D gene: TRBD2
V gene: TRBV5-1
CDR3 DNA: TGCGCCAGCAGCTTGGGTTTAGCGGGTTACAATGAGCAGTTCTTC
CDR3 protein: CASSLGLAGYNEQFF

clone size: NA
CDR3 length: 13
J gene: TRBJ2-1
D gene: TRBD1
V gene: TRBV7-7
CDR3 DNA: TGTGCTAGCAGCACTGGACAGGGGAATGAGCAGTTCTTC
CDR3 protein: CASSTGQGNEQFF

clone size: NA
CDR3 length: 18
J gene: TRBJ2-5
D gene: TRBD1
V gene: TRBV7-9
CDR3 DNA: TGTGCCAGCAGCTTATCCCCTCGGGAACAGGGGGCTAGGGAGACCCAGTACTTC
CDR3 protein: CASSLSPREQGARETQYF

clone size: NA
CDR3 length: 15
J gene: TRBJ2-5
D gene: NA
V gene: TRBV3-1/TRBV3-2
CDR3 DNA: TGTGCCAGCAGCCAAGATGGACAGGCGGGGGAGACCCAGTACTTC
CDR3 protein: CASSQDGQAGETQYF

clone size: NA
CDR3 length: 15
J gene: TRBJ2-1
D gene: TRBD2
V gene: TRBV5-4
CDR3 DNA: TGTGCCAGCAGCTTGGTGTTAGCGGGGTACAATGAGCAGTTCTTC
CDR3 protein: CASSLVLAGYNEQFF

clone size: NA
CDR3 length: 15
J gene: TRBJ2-3
D gene: NA
V gene: TRBV7-9
CDR3 DNA: TGTGCCAGCAGCTTAAGTAGACAGTCCACAGATACGCAGTATTTT
CDR3 protein: CASSLSRQSTDTQYF

clone size: once
CDR3 length: 15
J gene: TRBJ2-7
D gene: NA
V gene: TRBV15
CDR3 DNA: TGTGCCACCAGCAGAGATCCTAGGGGTGCCTACGAGCAGTACTTC
CDR3 protein: CATSRDPRGAYEQYF

clone size: many
CDR3 length: 16
J gene: TRBJ2-7
D gene: TRBD2
V gene: TRBV14
CDR3 DNA: TGTGCCAGCAGCCAAGAAAGACTAGCGGGAGCTTCCGAGCAGTACTTC
CDR3 protein: CASSQERLAGASEQYF

clone size: NA
CDR3 length: 14
J gene: TRBJ2-1
D gene: TRBD1
V gene: TRBV28
CDR3 DNA: TGTGCCAGCAGTCCCGGACAGGGGGCTCATGAGCAGTTCTTC
CDR3 protein: CASSPGQGAHEQFF

clone size: NA
CDR3 length: 18
J gene: TRBJ2-6
D gene: TRBD1
V gene: TRBV25-1
CDR3 DNA: TGTGCCAGCAGTGAATGGGGGACAGGGGGATCGGGGGCCAACGTCCTGACTTTC
CDR3 protein: CASSEWGTGGSGANVLTF

clone size: NA
CDR3 length: 13
J gene: TRBJ2-3
D gene: NA
V gene: TRBV12-3/TRBV12-4
CDR3 DNA: TGTGCCAGCAGTTTCGGGCGGGCAGATACGCAGTATTTT
CDR3 protein: CASSFGRADTQYF

clone size: NA
CDR3 length: 14
J gene: TRBJ1-5
D gene: NA
V gene: TRBV5-8
CDR3 DNA: TGTGCCAGCAGCTTGGTTCAGGGGACTCAGCCCCAGCATTTT
CDR3 protein: CASSLVQGTQPQHF

clone size: once
CDR3 length: 14
J gene: TRBJ2-7
D gene: TRBD1
V gene: TRBV5-1
CDR3 DNA: TGCGCCAGCAGCCGGATGGACAGGGGCGACGAGCAGTACTTC
CDR3 protein: CASSRMDRGDEQYF

clone size: NA
CDR3 length: 15
J gene: TRBJ2-6
D gene: TRBD1
V gene: TRBV10-3
CDR3 DNA: TGTGCCATCAGCAGGACAGGCAACGGGGCCAACGTCCTGACTTTC
CDR3 protein: CAISRTGNGANVLTF

clone size: NA
CDR3 length: 14
J gene: TRBJ2-7
D gene: NA
V gene: TRBV2
CDR3 DNA: TGTGCCAGCAGTATTTCCAGGGGAAACTACGAGCAGTACTTC
CDR3 protein: CASSISRGNYEQYF

clone size: NA
CDR3 length: 14
J gene: TRBJ2-7
D gene: NA
V gene: TRBV7-2
CDR3 DNA: TGTGCCAGCAGCTTAGACGCAGGGGTTCGGGAGCAGTACTTC
CDR3 protein: CASSLDAGVREQYF

clone size: once
CDR3 length: 17
J gene: TRBJ2-3
D gene: TRBD2
V gene: TRBV10-3
CDR3 DNA: TGTGCCATCAGTGAAGGGAGGGGTATCCTTAGCACAGATACGCAGTATTTT
CDR3 protein: CAISEGRGILSTDTQYF

clone size: NA
CDR3 length: 15
J gene: TRBJ1-1
D gene: TRBD1
V gene: TRBV6-6
CDR3 DNA: TGTGCCAGCAGTTACCCCGGGACAGGGCGAACTGAAGCTTTCTTT
CDR3 protein: CASSYPGTGRTEAFF

clone size: NA
CDR3 length: 16
J gene: TRBJ2-2
D gene: TRBD2
V gene: TRBV7-9
CDR3 DNA: TGTGCCAGCAGACGACTAGCGGGAGGCGGGACCGGGGAGCTGTTTTTT
CDR3 protein: CASRRLAGGGTGELFF

clone size: NA
CDR3 length: 13
J gene: TRBJ1-1
D gene: TRBD1
V gene: TRBV19
CDR3 DNA: TGTGCCAGTAGTATTGGGACAGGAAAAAAAGCTTTCTTT
CDR3 protein: CASSIGTGKKAFF

clone size: NA
CDR3 length: 17
J gene: TRBJ2-1
D gene: TRBD2
V gene: TRBV28
CDR3 DNA: TGTGCCACCTCCGGGCTTGGGGTAGCGGGGGCCTTCAATGAGCAGTTCTTC
CDR3 protein: CATSGLGVAGAFNEQFF

clone size: NA
CDR3 length: 15
J gene: TRBJ2-6
D gene: NA
V gene: TRBV6-5
CDR3 DNA: TGTGCCAGCCGGCAGGGAAAGGCTGGGGCCAACGTCCTGACTTTC
CDR3 protein: CASRQGKAGANVLTF

clone size: NA
CDR3 length: 16
J gene: TRBJ1-1
D gene: TRBD1
V gene: TRBV7-9
CDR3 DNA: TGTGCCAGCAGCTTAATCTTGTGGGACAGGGCCCCTGAAGCTTTCTTT
CDR3 protein: CASSLILWDRAPEAFF

clone size: NA
CDR3 length: 17
J gene: TRBJ1-2
D gene: NA
V gene: TRBV7-8
CDR3 DNA: TGTGCCAGCAGCTTAGCGCGGGGGGGCAGAGCTAACTATGGCTACACCTTC
CDR3 protein: CASSLARGGRANYGYTF

clone size: once
CDR3 length: 16
J gene: TRBJ2-5
D gene: NA
V gene: TRBV28
CDR3 DNA: TGTGCCAGCAGTTCAACCTTCGGGACACTCCAAGAGACCCAGTACTTC
CDR3 protein: CASSSTFGTLQETQYF

clone size: NA
CDR3 length: 16
J gene: TRBJ2-1
D gene: NA
V gene: TRBV3-1/TRBV3-2
CDR3 DNA: TGTGCCAGCAGCCAAGATGCGGGAAGCTCCTACAATGAGCAGTTCTTC
CDR3 protein: CASSQDAGSSYNEQFF

clone size: NA
CDR3 length: 15
J gene: TRBJ1-2
D gene: TRBD1
V gene: TRBV28
CDR3 DNA: TGTGCCAGCAGTTTAACAGGGGGCACCAACTATGGCTACACCTTC
CDR3 protein: CASSLTGGTNYGYTF

clone size: NA
CDR3 length: 16
J gene: TRBJ1-1
D gene: TRBD1
V gene: TRBV6-2/TRBV6-3
CDR3 DNA: TGTGCCAGCAGCCTACAAACAGGGGGATTGAACACTGAAGCTTTCTTT
CDR3 protein: CASSLQTGGLNTEAFF

clone size: NA
CDR3 length: 11
J gene: TRBJ2-5
D gene: TRBD1
V gene: TRBV18
CDR3 DNA: TGTGCCAGCTCACTGGACAGGGTAAAGTACTTC
CDR3 protein: CASSLDRVKYF

clone size: NA
CDR3 length: 15
J gene: TRBJ2-3
D gene: NA
V gene: TRBV15
CDR3 DNA: TGTGCCACCAGCAGAAGACAGGAGTTGACAGATACGCAGTATTTT
CDR3 protein: CATSRRQELTDTQYF

clone size: NA
CDR3 length: 15
J gene: TRBJ2-1
D gene: TRBD2
V gene: TRBV11-2
CDR3 DNA: TGTGCCAGCAGCTTTAGCGGGGATTACTACAATGAGCAGTTCTTC
CDR3 protein: CASSFSGDYYNEQFF

clone size: NA
CDR3 length: 15
J gene: TRBJ1-1
D gene: NA
V gene: TRBV12-1
CDR3 DNA: TGTGCCAGCAGCTTGGGGGGATGGGGGAACACTGAAGCTTTCTTT
CDR3 protein: CASSLGGWGNTEAFF

clone size: NA
CDR3 length: 12
J gene: TRBJ1-2
D gene: NA
V gene: TRBV30
CDR3 DNA: TGTGCCTACCTAGGGGCCTGGGGTGGCTACACCTTC
CDR3 protein: CAYLGAWGGYTF

clone size: few
CDR3 length: 16
J gene: TRBJ1-1
D gene: NA
V gene: TRBV7-2
CDR3 DNA: TGTGCCAGCAGCCATGCATCGGGGGGAGGAAAAACTGAAGCTTTCTTT
CDR3 protein: CASSHASGGGKTEAFF